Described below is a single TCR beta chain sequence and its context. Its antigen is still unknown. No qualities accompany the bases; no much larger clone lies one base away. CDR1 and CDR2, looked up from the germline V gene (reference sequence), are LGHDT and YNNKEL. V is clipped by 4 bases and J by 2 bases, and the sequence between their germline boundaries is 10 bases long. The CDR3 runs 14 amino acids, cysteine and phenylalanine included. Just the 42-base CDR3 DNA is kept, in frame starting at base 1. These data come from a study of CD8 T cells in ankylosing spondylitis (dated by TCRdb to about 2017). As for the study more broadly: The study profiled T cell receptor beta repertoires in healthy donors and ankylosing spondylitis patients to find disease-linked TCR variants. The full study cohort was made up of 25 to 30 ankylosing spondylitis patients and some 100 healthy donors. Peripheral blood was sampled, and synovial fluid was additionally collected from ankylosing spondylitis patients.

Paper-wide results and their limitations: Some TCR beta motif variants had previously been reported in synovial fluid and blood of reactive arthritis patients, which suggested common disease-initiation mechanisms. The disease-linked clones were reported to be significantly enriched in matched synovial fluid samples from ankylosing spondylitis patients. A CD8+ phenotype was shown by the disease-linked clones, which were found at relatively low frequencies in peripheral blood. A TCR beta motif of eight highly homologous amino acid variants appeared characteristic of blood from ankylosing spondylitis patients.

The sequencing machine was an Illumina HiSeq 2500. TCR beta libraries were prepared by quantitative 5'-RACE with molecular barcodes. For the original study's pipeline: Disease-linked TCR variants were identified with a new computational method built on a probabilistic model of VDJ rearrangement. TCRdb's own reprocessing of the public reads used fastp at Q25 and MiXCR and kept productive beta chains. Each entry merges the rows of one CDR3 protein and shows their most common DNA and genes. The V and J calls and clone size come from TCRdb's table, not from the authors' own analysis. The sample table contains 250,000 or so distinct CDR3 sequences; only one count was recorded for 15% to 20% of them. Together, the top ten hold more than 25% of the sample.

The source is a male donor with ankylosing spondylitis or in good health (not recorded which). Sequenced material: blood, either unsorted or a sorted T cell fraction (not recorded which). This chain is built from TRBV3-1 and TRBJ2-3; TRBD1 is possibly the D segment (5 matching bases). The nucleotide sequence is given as TGTGCCAGCAGCCCGACAGAGCACACAGATACGCAGTATTTT. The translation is CASSPTEHTDTQYF.